This T cell receptor (beta chain) was sequenced for a study of T cell responses to AZD1222 COVID-19 vaccine. Study-wide findings and caveats: It was only 6 or 7 AZD1222 recipients who were seropositive at baseline. Donors were mostly white British, more females; clonal diversity possibly underestimated. Along spike, vaccine-associated CD4 TCRs were found throughout, with dominance at 160-218 and 743-854. Within unmutated variant regions lay the reported targets of nearly half of spike-specific TCRs.

Sequencing was performed with immunoSEQ multiplex PCR; in TCRdb, only in-frame clones are kept and a portion is missing. The sample holds more than 95,000 clones; 80% to 95% are singletons and the top ten take 1.1%. Concerning this clone itself: The antigen remains undetermined.

Germline-derived CDR1 and CDR2 are MDHEN and SYDVKM. The CDR3 contains 14 residues. Between the trimmed V and J ends, which lost 6 bases and 11 bases, there was a span of 20 bases. The sample was peripheral blood, taken on day 0 of AZD1222 vaccination. The sequence was obtained from an adult in good health. The chain uses TRBV28 and TRBJ1-5; possibly TRBD1 for D (5 bases). CDR3: CASRPPGRGEAQHF. In DNA, the CDR3 is TGTGCCAGCAGGCCTCCGGGACGGGGTGAAGCCCAGCATTTT.